This paragraph covers one T cell receptor beta chain sequence. One entry per CDR3 protein, called by TCRdb with MiXCR from the 5' RACE reads. The sample has about 100,000 distinct CDR3 sequences, around 15% seen once; the top ten hold about 39%. The CDR3 totals 14 residues. V lost 5 bases, J lost 6 bases, and 7 bases stayed unmatched. Per germline, CDR1 MDHEN and CDR2 SYDVKM. The sample originates from a study of T-cell memory formation after mild COVID-19. Sequencing was carried out using PBMCs or a T cell subset sorted from them (not recorded which). This chain joins TRBV28 and TRBJ1-1; 9 nucleotides agree with TRBD1. The sequence derives from a man aged 18-30 years who had mild COVID-19 (a few samples of this study predate the infection). Cell type and time point are not known. The CDR3 DNA is TGTGCCAGCAGTAGGGCACAGGGGGCCCCTGAAGCTTTCTTT. Translation: CASSRAQGAPEAFF.